Sequencing of this T cell receptor beta chain was carried out in a study of T cells in Graves' hyperthyroidism and ophthalmopathy. Notes on the study in general: Most clonotypes expanded in the thyroid (above 0.001) were also present in blood.

Trimming took off 8 bases at V and 2 bases at J, with 16 bases between the two ends. The CDR3 length is 14 residues. CDR1 and CDR2 from the germline V gene are SGHTA and FQGNSA. Amplification yielded TCR beta CDR3 regions, with RNA transcripts as the source. In the first-round RT-PCR of the TCR CDR3, the HTBI primer set was used. TCRdb passed the multiplex PCR reads through MiXCR, listing each CDR3 protein once. Of around 34,000 distinct CDR3 sequences in the sample, around 52% are singletons; the top ten hold roughly 27%. Concerning this clonotype: Its matching antigen is unknown.

The source of this sequence is a woman in her thirties or forties with Graves' ophthalmopathy. The sample comprised blood. The chain combines TRBV7-2 with TRBJ2-7, with a weak D call TRBD2 (5 bases). The CDR3 loop is CASGRGIFAYEQYF. CDR3 nucleotide sequence: TGTGCCAGCGGCAGAGGGATTTTCGCCTACGAGCAGTACTTC.